These T cell receptor beta chains were read from a single sample in a study of blood T cell repertoires in COVID-19. Method: immunoSEQ multiplex PCR; TCRdb's copy keeps in-frame clones and lacks some. This sample carries some 170,000 clones, approximately 88% of them seen once, and the ten largest clones take about 7%. Material for sequencing was peripheral blood. These TCRs come from a woman aged 40 to 49 with COVID-19, enrolled during active disease. CDR3s include the opening cysteine and the closing phenylalanine or tryptophan. D genes are given only for firm matches. Some rows have no size entry. The others give once, few or many, or a class for an expanded clone.

clone_size	j_call	v_call	d_call	cdr3_nt	cdr3_aa
-	TRBJ2-3	TRBV7-3	-	TGTGCCAGCAGCTTGCGCGGGATGGGAATTACAGATACGCAGTATTTT	CASSLRGMGITDTQYF
-	TRBJ2-7	TRBV5-1	TRBD1	TGCGCCAGCAGCCCGACAGGGGCGGGAAACTACGAGCAGTACTTC	CASSPTGAGNYEQYF
once	TRBJ2-7	TRBV7-8	-	TGTGCCAGCTTCCCCTCAGGACTCGGCTACGAGCAGTACTTC	CASFPSGLGYEQYF
-	TRBJ1-3	TRBV4-2	TRBD1	TGTGCCAGCAGCCAACCTAGACAGGGAGACCTTACTGGAAACACCATATATTTT	CASSQPRQGDLTGNTIYF
-	TRBJ2-1	TRBV18	TRBD2	TGTGCCAGCTCACCTAGCGGGTCGCGTTACAATGAGCAGTTCTTC	CASSPSGSRYNEQFF
-	TRBJ2-3	TRBV12-5	TRBD2	TGTGCTAGTGGCCTTCAGGTTAGCGGGTTTAGCACAGATACGCAGTATTTT	CASGLQVSGFSTDTQYF
-	TRBJ2-1	TRBV6-2/TRBV6-3	-	TGTGCCAGCAGTGACCCTGGCGGATCTTACTACAATGAGCAGTTCTTC	CASSDPGGSYYNEQFF
-	TRBJ1-2	TRBV19	TRBD1	TGTGCCAGTTTACGGACAGGCGACTTTGGGGGCTACACCTTC	CASLRTGDFGGYTF
-	TRBJ2-1	TRBV28	-	TGTGCCAGCAGTAAGAGAGGGAATGAGCAGTTCTTC	CASSKRGNEQFF
-	TRBJ2-1	TRBV11-2	-	TGTGCCAGCAGCCCTCCGGGACTCGAGTTTCTTAATGAGCAGTTCTTC	CASSPPGLEFLNEQFF
-	TRBJ1-1	TRBV5-1	-	TGCGCCAGCAGCTTGGTTGGGGGGACGAACACTGAAGCTTTCTTT	CASSLVGGTNTEAFF
-	TRBJ1-5	TRBV7-6	TRBD1	TGTGCCAGCAGCTCAAAGACAGGGCTAGGCAATCAGCCCCAGCATTTT	CASSSKTGLGNQPQHF
-	TRBJ2-3	TRBV28	-	TGTGCCAGCAGCCCCCGGAAAGCGGGCCTGGTAACAGATACGCAGTATTTT	CASSPRKAGLVTDTQYF
-	TRBJ1-2	TRBV5-6	-	TGTGCCAGCAGCCTAGGTGGAGTAGCTAACTATGGCTACACCTTC	CASSLGGVANYGYTF
-	TRBJ1-1	TRBV12-3/TRBV12-4	-	TGTGCCAGCAGTTTCCAGTTGAACACTGAAGCTTTCTTT	CASSFQLNTEAFF
-	TRBJ2-5	TRBV11-2	-	TGTGCCAGCAGCTTAAGCCGGGGGACCCAGTACTTC	CASSLSRGTQYF
-	TRBJ1-2	TRBV6-5	-	TGTGCCAGCAGTTACTCGTATGGAGAAACCTATGGCTACACCTTC	CASSYSYGETYGYTF
-	TRBJ2-2	TRBV29-1	TRBD2	TGCAGCGTTGGCGGCGGGAGGGGTTACACCGGGGAGCTGTTTTTT	CSVGGGRGYTGELFF
-	TRBJ1-2	TRBV5-4	TRBD1	TGTGCCAGCAGTCCCGCAGGGGGTGTCTATGGCTACACCTTC	CASSPAGGVYGYTF
few	TRBJ2-3	TRBV11-3	TRBD2	TGTGCCAGCAGCTCCGGGGGAGGGCCCACAGATACGCAGTATTTT	CASSSGGGPTDTQYF
few	TRBJ1-4	TRBV6-5	-	TGTGCCAGCAGCAGAAACATATGGGAAAAACTGTTTTTT	CASSRNIWEKLFF
-	TRBJ2-2	TRBV14	TRBD1	TGTGCCAGTAGGGACAGGGGAACCGGGGAGCTGTTTTTT	CASRDRGTGELFF
-	TRBJ2-7	TRBV5-1	-	TGCGCCAGCAGGAAGGGCAGACAGAACTACGAGCAGTACTTC	CASRKGRQNYEQYF
-	TRBJ1-4	TRBV27	TRBD1	TGTGCCGCAGGATCGGGACAGGCTGAAAAACTGTTTTTT	CAAGSGQAEKLFF
few	TRBJ1-5	TRBV19	-	TGTGCCAGTAGTTCCGGGAGGGACATTAATCAGCCCCAGCATTTT	CASSSGRDINQPQHF